This TCR beta chain was sequenced for a study of Graves' ophthalmopathy and Graves' hyperthyroidism. About the study: Investigators collected peripheral blood at initial diagnosis, before any treatment was given.

Stable hyperthyroidism denotes an absence of ophthalmopathy throughout 18 months of follow-up. The sequenced template was RNA, covering the TCR beta CDR3 region. Following a first-round RT-PCR that used HTBI primers, a second-round multiplex PCR was carried out. TCRdb reanalysed the multiplex PCR reads using MiXCR and keeps one entry per CDR3 protein. Here the sample spans more than 300,000 distinct CDR3 sequences, 17% being singletons. Overall study results and limits: Among expanded thyroid clonotypes above 0.001 frequency, most also occurred in blood.

This clonotype was picked up many times. Its antigen is unknown. The TCR comes from an adult woman with stable Graves' hyperthyroidism. Sequencing was done on a sample of peripheral blood.

CDR3 DNA sequence: TGTGCCAGCAGCGTAGCGGCAGGGCCCTATTCTCTCTACGAGCAGTACTTC. It encodes CASSVAAGPYSLYEQYF. The V call is TRBV9, the J call TRBJ2-7; TRBD1 might be the D (5 bases). Germline V CDR1 and CDR2: SGDLS, YYNGEE. This CDR3 contains 17 residues. Trimming stripped 0 bases from V and 3 bases from J, with 19 bases between.